A single sample is the source of the 21 T cell receptor beta chains below, sequenced in a study of neurological immune-mediated disorders. One entry per CDR3 protein results from TCRdb running MiXCR on the 5' RACE reads. The sample consists of roughly 49,000 distinct CDR3 sequences, about an eighth of them appearing once. The time point: longitudinal time-point 2. Input material: PBMCs. The source of these receptors is a male donor with HTLV-1-associated myelopathy (HAM/TSP).

This clonotype has a count of ten or more. The J gene is TRBJ1-1, the V gene TRBV5-1, with 11 positions matching TRBD1. Germline V lookup: CDR1 SGHRS, CDR2 YFSETQ. The CDR3 length is 15 residues. J gave up 2 bases and V 3 bases, and 3 bases lay outside the gene matches. CDR3 residues: CASSSWTGGNTEAFF. CDR3 sequence (DNA): TGCGCCAGCAGCTCGTGGACAGGGGGCAACACTGAAGCTTTCTTT.

This clonotype has at least ten counts. J is TRBJ2-6 and V is TRBV27; D is unclear. The germline gives CDR1 MNHEY, CDR2 SMNVEV (reference sequence). Between the trimmed V and J ends, which lost 10 bases and 0 bases, there was a span of 7 bases. The CDR3 is 13 amino acids. CDR3 amino acids: CANPFSGANVLTF. The CDR3 DNA reads TGTGCCAACCCCTTCTCTGGGGCCAACGTCCTGACTTTC.

Only one count was recorded for this clonotype. V is TRBV5-1 and J is TRBJ2-7; D is perhaps TRBD1 (6 bases). Trimming cost V 4 bases and J 2 bases, with 13 bases left between them. Germline-derived CDR1 and CDR2 are SGHRS and YFSETQ. The CDR3 has 14 residues. Here the CDR3 DNA reads TGCGCCAGCAGCGTAAACAGGGCCGCCTACGAGCAGTACTTC. Protein sequence: CASSVNRAAYEQYF.

The gene calls are TRBV19 and TRBJ1-1; D ambiguous. Germline V gives CDR1 LNHDA, CDR2 SQIVND (reference sequence). The length of the CDR3 is 14 residues. Trimming left V 4 bases short and J 2 bases short, with 11 bases between. The CDR3 DNA sequence: TGTGCCAGTAGTAGACACGACCCTAACACTGAAGCTTTCTTT. This codes for CASSRHDPNTEAFF. The full variable domain, with the rest looked up from reference TRBV19 and TRBJ1-1, is DGGITQSPKYLFRKEGQNVTLSCEQNLNHDAMYWYRQDPGQGLRLIYYSQIVNDFQKGDIAEGYSVSREKKESFPLTVTSAQKNPTAFYLCASSRHDPNTEAFFGQGTRLTVV.

This clonotype was counted at least ten times. V is TRBV18 and J is TRBJ2-5; D call uncertain. V was pared by 5 bases and J by 1 base, with 14 bases between. CDR1 is KGHSH and CDR2 is LQKENI in the germline V gene. This CDR3 spans 15 amino acids. The CDR3 spells CASSAIGRPQETQYF. The CDR3 DNA reads as TGTGCCAGCTCAGCTATTGGCCGGCCCCAAGAGACCCAGTACTTC.

This clonotype was found many times. The J gene is TRBJ2-1, the V gene TRBV5-1, with TRBD2 identical over 7 bases. There are 15 residues in the CDR3. The germline gives CDR1 SGHRS, CDR2 YFSETQ. V gave up 0 bases and J gave up 6 bases; unmatched junction bases: 6. CDR3 protein: CASSLGLALSNEQFF. The CDR3 nucleotides are TGCGCCAGCAGCTTGGGACTAGCTTTGAGCAATGAGCAGTTCTTC.

Ten or more counts support this clonotype. This chain connects TRBV11-3 to TRBJ2-1, with 13 nucleotides matching TRBD2. Per germline, CDR1 SGHNT and CDR2 YENEEA. The V gene end was trimmed by 1 base and the J gene end by 9 bases; junction bases not matched to a gene: 6. The CDR3 is 16 amino acids. The CDR3 coding sequence is TGTGCCAGCAGCTTAGTACTAGCGGGGGGGCGTAGTGAGCAGTTCTTC. The encoded protein is CASSLVLAGGRSEQFF.

This clonotype was observed at least ten times. V gene TRBV18 combines with J gene TRBJ2-3; D possibly corresponds to TRBD1 (6 bases). V was shortened by 5 bases and J by 7 bases, with 10 bases between the two germline ends. Per the germline V gene, CDR1 is KGHSH and CDR2 is LQKENI. CDR3 length: 12 residues. The CDR3 region has the DNA TGTGCCAGCTCATTAAGGGACAATACGCAGTATTTT. This codes for CASSLRDNTQYF.

This clonotype has a count of ten or more. V gene TRBV5-1 combines with J gene TRBJ2-3; possible D gene TRBD2, 5 bases. In germline, CDR1 is SGHRS, CDR2 YFSETQ. The CDR3 covers 14 residues. Trimming cost V 2 bases and J 8 bases, with 15 bases left between them. The DNA for the CDR3 is TGCGCCAGCAGCTTCGGGAACCTGGGTGGTACGCAGTATTTT. Amino acids: CASSFGNLGGTQYF.

This clonotype appeared many times. The chain combines TRBV10-1 with TRBJ1-4, with D perhaps TRBD1 (5 bases). V shed 5 bases and J shed 4 bases, with 8 bases lying between them. There are 13 residues in the CDR3. Germline V gene data show CDR1 as WNHNN and CDR2 as SYGVQD (reference sequence). The CDR3 nucleotides read TGCGCCAGCAGTAGGGGTCTTAATGAAAAACTGTTTTTT. This codes for CASSRGLNEKLFF.

The chain joins TRBV18 to TRBJ1-1; 7 positions agree with TRBD1. Germline CDR1 and CDR2: KGHSH and LQKENI. The CDR3 totals 14 residues. The V gene end was trimmed by 4 bases and the J gene end by 6 bases; junction bases not matched to a gene: 8. As DNA, the CDR3 is TGTGCCAGCTCACAGGGACAGTCCAAGGCTGAAGCTTTCTTT. Encoded protein: CASSQGQSKAEAFF.

This clonotype has a count of ten or more. This chain connects TRBV15 to TRBJ2-1, with 8 positions matching TRBD1. V shed 8 bases and J 3 bases; nucleotides not matched to a gene: 6. Germline V gene lookup returns CDR1 LNHNV and CDR2 YYDKDF (reference sequence). The CDR3 loop spans 14 amino acids. In DNA form, the CDR3 reads TGTGCCACCCGAGAGACAGGGGACTACAATGAGCAGTTCTTC. It codes for CATRETGDYNEQFF.

This clonotype occurred many times. The chain employs TRBV9 and TRBJ2-2, with TRBD2 matching 7 bases. V gave up 1 base and J gave up 5 bases; unmatched junction bases: 2. The V gene's germline CDR1 is SGDLS and CDR2 YYNGEE. This CDR3 is built from 14 residues. CDR3 residues: CASSVRGGTGELFF. The CDR3 DNA reads TGTGCCAGCAGCGTAAGGGGAGGGACCGGGGAGCTGTTTTTT.

This clonotype was recorded at least ten times. The V and J genes are TRBV5-1 and TRBJ2-4; perhaps TRBD2 as D (6 bases). Germline V gene lookup returns CDR1 SGHRS and CDR2 YFSETQ. The ends were cut back, 2 bases at V and 1 base at J, with 10 bases in the middle. This CDR3 region has 15 residues. The CDR3 coding sequence is TGCGCCAGCAGCTTCGGAGGGCAGGCCAAAAACATTCAGTACTTC. It encodes CASSFGGQAKNIQYF.

This clonotype showed up many times. The chain has TRBV28 and TRBJ2-4, with 9 bases lining up with TRBD2. The germline V gene has CDR1 MDHEN and CDR2 SYDVKM. Trimming removed 5 bases from V and 3 bases from J; junction bases left unmatched: 5. This CDR3 has 15 residues. CDR3 loop: CASSRLAVIKNIQYF. CDR3 nucleotide sequence: TGTGCCAGCAGTAGACTAGCGGTTATCAAAAACATTCAGTACTTC.

This clonotype was counted many times. The gene calls are TRBV20-1 and TRBJ2-5; the match to TRBD2 covers 12 bases. The CDR3 consists of 14 residues. The ends lost 6 bases at V and 5 bases at J; junction bases unmatched: 7. Germline CDR1 and CDR2: DFQATT and SNEGSKA (reference sequence). CDR3 DNA: TGCAGTGCGGAACTAGCGGGGGGAGGGGAGACCCAGTACTTC. It translates to CSAELAGGGETQYF.

This clonotype was seen ten or more times. The V and J genes are TRBV7-2 and TRBJ1-4, with 9 bases fitting TRBD1. CDR1 and CDR2 (germline): SGHTA, FQGNSA. This CDR3 contains 13 residues. The V segment lost 5 bases and the J segment 7 bases; nucleotides outside the gene matches: 2. CDR3 region: CASSPGQGEKLFF. In DNA form, the CDR3 reads TGTGCCAGCAGCCCGGGACAGGGTGAAAAACTGTTTTTT. Full variable domain (missing parts from reference TRBV7-2 and TRBJ1-4): GAGVSQSPSNKVTEKGKDVELRCDPISGHTALYWYRQSLGQGLEFLIYFQGNSAPDKSGLPSDRFSAERTGGSVSTLTIQRTQQEDSAVYLCASSPGQGEKLFFGSGTQLSVL.

The V and J genes are TRBV20-1 and TRBJ1-6, with D hard to call. Trimming shortened V by 0 bases and J by 0 bases, and 12 bases separated the two germline ends. The length of the CDR3 is 17 residues. Germline loops: CDR1 DFQATT, CDR2 SNEGSKA (reference sequence). The CDR3 here is CSARDLAASSYNSPLHF. The CDR3 region has the DNA TGCAGTGCTAGAGATCTGGCCGCTAGCTCCTATAATTCACCCCTCCACTTT.

Ten or more counts support this clonotype. V usage is TRBV20-1 and J usage is TRBJ2-3; 16 bases align to TRBD2. The CDR3 loop spans 17 amino acids. The V gene end was trimmed by 2 bases and the J gene end by 6 bases; junction bases not matched to a gene: 8. Germline CDR1 and CDR2: DFQATT and SNEGSKA (reference sequence). The CDR3 bases are TGCAGTGCTAGATTCGGGACTAGCGGGGGGGCCATTGATACGCAGTATTTT. Translated, it gives CSARFGTSGGAIDTQYF.

This clonotype was seen at least ten times. This rearrangement joins TRBV7-9 to TRBJ2-3; D perhaps matches TRBD2 (5 bases). The CDR3 runs 13 residues. Germline V gene data show CDR1 as SEHNR and CDR2 as FQNEAQ (reference sequence). DNA of the CDR3: TGTGCGAGCTTACCAAACCGGGGAGATACGCAGTATTTT. Translation gives CASLPNRGDTQYF.

This clonotype has ten or more counts. The CDR3 region has the DNA TGCGCCAGCAGGGGACAGATCGACACAGATACGCAGTATTTT. Translation gives CASRGQIDTDTQYF. This chain joins TRBV5-1 and TRBJ2-3; 7 nucleotides match TRBD1. The CDR3 has 14 amino acids. Per germline, CDR1 SGHRS and CDR2 YFSETQ. The V segment lost 5 bases and the J segment 2 bases; nucleotides outside the gene matches: 5.